This T cell receptor (beta chain) was sequenced during a study of regulatory T cells in long-lasting Graves disease. Findings of the study overall: When disease was persistent, TRBV28, TRBJ1-2 and TRBJ2-5 were the favored segments. A reduction in accuracy may have resulted from the small sample size. Relative to new patients (under 1,000), persistent patients exhibited greater sharing of public clonotypes (about 3,000).

Germline V CDR1 and CDR2: SGHAT, FQNNGV. Trimming took off 5 bases at V and 1 base at J, with 5 bases between the two ends. This CDR3 spans 12 amino acids. This clonotype was found many times. Its antigen remains unidentified. The sample's time point: persistent/refractory GD, antithyroid drugs over 5 years with positive TRAb. RNA isolated from PBMCs was used to make the TCR library. Arm-PCR of CDR3 regions and iRepertoire HTBI primers were the basis on which TCR beta libraries were built. One entry per CDR3 protein, called by TCRdb with MiXCR from the multiplex PCR reads. The sample shows about half a million distinct CDR3 sequences, approximately 23% of them seen only once.

This clonotype was sampled from a female donor with Graves disease. V is TRBV11-2 and J is TRBJ1-1; no clear D gene. The input for sequencing was peripheral blood mononuclear cells (PBMCs), taken when the disease was refractory, from a patient treated with antithyroid drugs. The CDR3 protein is CASSPRNTEAFF. The DNA of the CDR3 is TGTGCCAGCAGCCCAAGGAACACTGAAGCTTTCTTT.